The clone carrying this T cell receptor (beta chain) has only a few counts. Its cognate antigen is unknown. These data belong to a study of blood T cells in healthy people across ages. Drawn from each donor were approximately 9.5 milliliters of peripheral blood. A second PCR of 7 to 11 cycles used a sample-barcoded 5' primer and a J-beta primer mix. Each CDR3 protein gets one entry after TCRdb re-called the 5' RACE reads with MiXCR. The sample includes around 1,000,000 distinct CDR3 sequences, less than 25% seen only once; the top ten take about 0.8%. With 4 bases removed from V and 2 bases from J, the gap between germline ends came to 13 bases. This CDR3 contains 15 residues. Germline CDR1 and CDR2: WSHSY and SAAADI. Study-wide results and limits: Per million T cells, the diversity of TCR beta decreased roughly linearly as age advanced.

A further study also used this sample, focusing on T cells of mothers and their children. That source adds: Extraction yielded RNA that went, in full, into cDNA synthesis at roughly 1.4 ug per 15 ul. Mothers and children who were related shared slightly more overlap than unrelated pairs, but not significantly more.

V is TRBV10-2 and J is TRBJ2-3; D may be TRBD2 (6 bases). The sequence came from a girl under 10 years old in good health. Source material: blood. CDR3 bases: TGCGCCAGCAGTGGCCGGGAGTGGGCCACAGATACGCAGTATTTT. Its protein product is CASSGREWATDTQYF.